Shown below are 16 T cell receptor beta chains from a single sample sequenced in a study of quantifying T cell responses using KT2 cells. Study background: cDNA was made from DNase-treated RNA using alpha and beta constant primers.

A single-stranded UMI oligo with SP2 sequence was ligated to cDNA 3' ends. The first PCR ran roughly 4 cycles with an equimolar RC1.1 and RC1.2 beta primer mix. TCRdb processed the UMI-ligation and nested PCR reads anew with MiXCR; each CDR3 protein has one entry. The table lists tens of thousands of distinct CDR3 sequences, approximately 13% of them singletons, with about 9.5% in the top ten. Material: PBMCs spiked with cells of the T cell clone KT2. All receptors come from a human donor.

This clonotype has a handful of counts. The chain has TRBV10-3 and TRBJ2-1, with a tentative D call TRBD1 (6 bases). Looked up from germline, CDR1 is ENHRY and CDR2 is SYGVKD. Between the trimmed V and J ends, which lost 11 bases and 10 bases, there was a span of 15 bases. There are 11 residues in the CDR3. This CDR3 is CAVGPGTEQFF. DNA for the CDR3: TGTGCCGTAGGGCCAGGGACAGAGCAGTTCTTC.

This rearrangement joins TRBV29-1 to TRBJ2-1; the D is unclear. CDR3 size: 13 residues. Germline CDR1 SQVTM, CDR2 ANQGSEA. The V and J ends lost 7 bases and 0 bases respectively, with 10 bases between them. The CDR3 DNA reads as TGCAGCGCATCACCTTTCTCCTACAATGAGCAGTTCTTC. Translating gives CSASPFSYNEQFF.

This clonotype turned up a few times. The chain carries TRBV7-8 and TRBJ2-4, with D maybe TRBD2 (5 bases). The germline V gene encodes CDR1 SGHVS and CDR2 FQNEAQ. The CDR3 runs 17 residues. V was cut by 5 bases and J by 0 bases, with 17 bases left in between. In DNA, the CDR3 is TGTGCCAGCAGCCCAAATCTGGAGGAGTTAGCCAAAAACATTCAGTACTTC. Translating gives CASSPNLEELAKNIQYF.

This chain links TRBV2 with TRBJ2-3, with no clear D. The CDR3 consists of 12 residues. Germline CDR1 reads SNHLY; CDR2 reads FYNNEI. V was pared by 2 bases and J by 2 bases, with 2 bases between. The CDR3 protein is CASSESTDTQYF. CDR3 nucleotides: TGTGCCAGCAGTGAATCCACAGATACGCAGTATTTT.

This clonotype has just a few counts. The V and J genes are TRBV7-2 and TRBJ2-5; 7 bases line up with TRBD2. CDR1 is SGHTA and CDR2 is FQGNSA in the germline V gene. The CDR3 has 13 amino acids. V was clipped by 5 bases and J by 4 bases; unmatched bases: 4. CDR3 amino acids: CASSRTSRETQYF. CDR3 DNA sequence: TGTGCCAGCAGCCGGACTAGTCGAGAGACCCAGTACTTC.

The table lists this clonotype with a count of one. The rearrangement joins TRBV7-9 to TRBJ1-2; D is uncertain. With 1 base removed from V and 2 bases from J, the gap between germline ends came to 5 bases. Germline V CDR1 and CDR2: SEHNR, FQNEAQ (reference sequence). The CDR3 has 13 amino acids. CDR3 sequence reads: CASSLDGNYGYTF. In DNA, the CDR3 is TGTGCCAGCAGCTTAGACGGAAACTATGGCTACACCTTC.

This clonotype was seen only a few times. A junction boundary mismatches the germline segment, possibly from a read error. The chain couples TRBV12-3 or TRBV12-4 to TRBJ1-1; unclear D gene. CDR3 length: 13 residues. The CDR3 here is CASSPGVYTEALF. CDR3 sequence (DNA): TGTGCCAGCAGCCCGGGTGTTTACACTGAAGCTCTCTTT.

This clonotype was counted ten times or more. This sequence joins TRBV5-1 and TRBJ1-1, with no clear D. The CDR3 length is 12 residues. Germline V lookup: CDR1 SGHRS, CDR2 YFSETQ. Trimming took off 2 bases at V and 1 base at J, with 3 bases between the two ends. Here the CDR3 DNA reads TGCGCCAGCAGCTTCGCGAACACTGAAGCTTTCTTT. Encoded protein: CASSFANTEAFF. The whole variable domain, remainder taken from reference TRBV5-1 and TRBJ1-1, is KAGVTQTPRYLIKTRGQQVTLSCSPISGHRSVSWYQQTPGQGLQFLFEYFSETQRNKGNFPGRFSGRQFSNSRSEMNVSTLELGDSALYLCASSFANTEAFFGQGTRLTVV.

The chain links TRBV4-2 to TRBJ2-7, with D unclear. Looked up from germline, CDR1 is LGHNA and CDR2 is YNFKEQ. This CDR3 has 13 residues. V was trimmed by 0 bases and J by 4 bases, leaving 7 bases between them. The CDR3, as DNA: TGTGCCAGCAGCCAAGAGCTGAAGTACGAGCAGTACTTC. Protein: CASSQELKYEQYF.

This chain links TRBV10-1 with TRBJ1-1; the match to TRBD1 covers 7 bases. V trimming: 6 bases; J trimming: 7 bases; junction bases outside the gene matches: 17. The V gene's germline CDR1 is WNHNN and CDR2 SYGVQD (reference sequence). CDR3 length: 16 residues. The CDR3 DNA follows: TGCGCCAGCAGCTGGGACAGCGTCTTTCGCGCTGGTGAAGCTTTCTTT. Its translation is CASSWDSVFRAGEAFF.

This clonotype was observed a few times. The CDR3 here is CSVGNTQYF. The CDR3 DNA sequence: TGCAGCGTCGGGAATACCCAGTACTTC. The gene calls are TRBV29-1 and TRBJ2-5; D might be TRBD2 (5 bases). Germline CDR1 reads SQVTM; CDR2 reads ANQGSEA. The V and J ends lost 6 bases and 8 bases respectively, with 7 bases between them. There are 9 residues in the CDR3.

This clonotype was counted only a few times. The chain joins TRBV6-6 to TRBJ2-1; 7 bases are a match to TRBD1. V shed 7 bases, J shed 13 bases, and the junction held 7 bases outside the gene matches. This CDR3 spans 11 amino acids. The germline V gene has CDR1 MNHNY and CDR2 SVGAGI (reference sequence). CDR3 residues: CASTQGVPQFF. The CDR3 nucleotides read TGTGCCAGCACCCAGGGGGTTCCCCAGTTCTTC.

This clonotype was counted many times. CDR3 region: CASSEFGTEETQYF. CDR3 bases: TGTGCCAGCAGCGAATTTGGGACAGAAGAGACCCAGTACTTC. The chain employs TRBV9 and TRBJ2-5; TRBD1 matches 7 bases. The CDR3 extends over 14 amino acids. Trimming at V came to 3 bases and at J to 3 bases, leaving 5 bases not matched to a gene. Germline lookup yields CDR1 SGDLS and CDR2 YYNGEE.

The chain joins TRBV12-3 or TRBV12-4 to TRBJ2-7, with D perhaps TRBD1 or TRBD2 (6 bases each). The CDR3 is 17 residues long. Trimming removed 1 base from V and 3 bases from J, with 19 bases in between. CDR3 sequence reads: CASSLGGGRGSGYEQYF. The CDR3 bases are TGTGCCAGCAGTTTAGGAGGGGGAAGGGGTAGCGGCTACGAGCAGTACTTC.

V is TRBV10-3 and J is TRBJ2-7; D is possibly TRBD2 (6 bases). This CDR3 has 15 amino acids. V was shortened by 8 bases and J by 0 bases, with 17 bases between the two germline ends. CDR1 ENHRY and CDR2 SYGVKD come from the germline V gene. DNA for the CDR3: TGTGCCATCGGGGGGACCGTGGCGAGCTCCTACGAGCAGTACTTC. Translating gives CAIGGTVASSYEQYF.

There are a few counts of this clonotype. The chain employs TRBV20-1 and TRBJ1-1; unclear D gene. V was trimmed by 7 bases and J by 4 bases, leaving 16 bases between them. The CDR3 is 13 amino acids. The germline CDR1 and CDR2 sequences are DFQATT and SNEGSKA (reference sequence). The CDR3 region is CSVTAGSSTEAFF. DNA for the CDR3: TGCAGTGTCACAGCGGGATCGAGCACTGAAGCTTTCTTT.